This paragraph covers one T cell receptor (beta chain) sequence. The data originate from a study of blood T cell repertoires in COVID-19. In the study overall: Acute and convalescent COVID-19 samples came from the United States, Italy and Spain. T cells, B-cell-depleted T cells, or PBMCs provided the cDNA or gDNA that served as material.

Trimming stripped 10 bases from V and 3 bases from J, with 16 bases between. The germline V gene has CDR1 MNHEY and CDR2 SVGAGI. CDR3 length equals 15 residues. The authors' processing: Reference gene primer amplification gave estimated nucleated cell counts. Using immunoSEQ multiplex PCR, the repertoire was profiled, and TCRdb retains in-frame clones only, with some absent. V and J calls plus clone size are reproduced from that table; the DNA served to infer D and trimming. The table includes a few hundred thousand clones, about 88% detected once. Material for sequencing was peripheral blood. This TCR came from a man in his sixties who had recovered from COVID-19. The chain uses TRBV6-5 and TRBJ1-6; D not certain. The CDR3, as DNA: TGTGCCATTCCTTTCGCAGCGAGCTATAATTCACCCCTCCACTTT. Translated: CAIPFAASYNSPLHF.